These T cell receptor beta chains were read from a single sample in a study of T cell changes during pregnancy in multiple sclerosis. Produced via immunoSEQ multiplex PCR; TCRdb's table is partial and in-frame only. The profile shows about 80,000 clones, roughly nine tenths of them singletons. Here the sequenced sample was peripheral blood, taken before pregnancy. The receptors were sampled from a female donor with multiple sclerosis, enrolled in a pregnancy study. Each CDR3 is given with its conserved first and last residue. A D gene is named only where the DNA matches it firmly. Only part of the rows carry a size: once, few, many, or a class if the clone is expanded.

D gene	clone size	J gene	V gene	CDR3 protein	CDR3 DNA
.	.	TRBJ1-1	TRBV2	CASSEDSNTEAFF	TGTGCCAGCAGTGAGGACTCGAACACTGAAGCTTTCTTT
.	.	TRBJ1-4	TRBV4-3	CASSQETQGFFEKLFF	TGCGCCAGCAGCCAAGAAACCCAGGGGTTCTTCGAAAAACTGTTTTTT
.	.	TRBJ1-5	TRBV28	CASRNRVTKSQPQHF	TGTGCCAGCAGGAACAGGGTTACGAAGAGTCAGCCCCAGCATTTT
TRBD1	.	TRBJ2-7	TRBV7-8	CASSPHAGGAYEQYF	TGTGCCAGCAGCCCACACGCAGGGGGCGCGTACGAGCAGTACTTC
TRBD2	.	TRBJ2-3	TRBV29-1	CSVEKGLAPTDTQYF	TGCAGCGTTGAAAAGGGACTAGCACCCACAGATACGCAGTATTTT
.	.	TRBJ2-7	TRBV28	CASSLSDSSYEQYF	TGTGCCAGCAGTTTATCGGACAGCTCCTACGAGCAGTACTTC
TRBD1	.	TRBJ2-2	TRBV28	CASSQSGTGPASGELFF	TGTGCCAGCAGCCAATCCGGGACAGGGCCGGCTTCCGGGGAGCTGTTTTTT
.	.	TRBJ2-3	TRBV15	CATSRDRPGSDTQYF	TGTGCCACCAGCAGAGACCGACCAGGGTCAGATACGCAGTATTTT
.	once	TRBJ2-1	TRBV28	CVGRGYNEQFF	TGTGTCGGGCGGGGCTACAATGAGCAGTTCTTC
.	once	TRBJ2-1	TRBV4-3	CASSQGIRRGLLNEQFF	TGCGCCAGCAGCCAAGGTATCCGGAGGGGGCTCCTCAATGAGCAGTTCTTC
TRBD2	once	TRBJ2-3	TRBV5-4	CASSPRTSGRTDTQYF	TGTGCCAGCAGCCCCCGGACTAGCGGGAGGACAGATACGCAGTATTTT
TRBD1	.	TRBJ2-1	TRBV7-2	CASSPGQGSYNEQFF	TGTGCCAGCAGCCCCGGACAGGGTTCCTACAATGAGCAGTTCTTC
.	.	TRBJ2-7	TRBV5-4	CASSLGGTAYEQYF	TGTGCCAGCAGCCTTGGAGGGACAGCCTACGAGCAGTACTTC
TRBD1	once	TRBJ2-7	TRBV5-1	CASSETGTGRNEQYF	TGCGCCAGCAGCGAAACTGGGACAGGGAGAAACGAGCAGTACTTC
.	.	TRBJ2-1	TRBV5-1	CASSLEAGLVEQFF	TGCGCCAGCAGCTTGGAGGCGGGACTCGTGGAGCAGTTCTTC
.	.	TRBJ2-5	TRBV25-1	CASSGTRGETQYF	TGTGCCAGCAGTGGTACAAGGGGAGAGACCCAGTACTTC
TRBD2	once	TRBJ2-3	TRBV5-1	CASSPRPSGVTDTQYF	TGCGCCAGCAGCCCAAGACCTAGCGGTGTCACAGATACGCAGTATTTT
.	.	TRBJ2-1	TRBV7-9	CASSLSGHPEQFF	TGTGCCAGCAGCCTTTCCGGACACCCTGAGCAGTTCTTC
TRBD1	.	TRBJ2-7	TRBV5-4	CASSSPGQISYEQYF	TGTGCCAGCAGCTCACCGGGACAGATCTCCTACGAGCAGTACTTC
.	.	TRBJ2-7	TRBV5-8	CASNIGPYEQYF	TGTGCCAGCAACATTGGGCCCTACGAGCAGTACTTC
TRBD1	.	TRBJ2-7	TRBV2	CASSLQGASTHYEQYF	TGTGCCAGCAGTTTACAGGGGGCCTCGACCCACTACGAGCAGTACTTC
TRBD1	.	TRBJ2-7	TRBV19	CASSTGQGASSEQYF	TGTGCCAGTAGTACCGGACAGGGGGCCTCGAGTGAGCAGTACTTC
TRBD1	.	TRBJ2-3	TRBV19	CASSRRTGSTDTQYF	TGTGCCAGTAGCCGCCGGACAGGTAGCACAGATACGCAGTATTTT
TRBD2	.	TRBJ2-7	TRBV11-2	CASSLDHTGLVLYEQYF	TGTGCCAGCAGCTTAGATCATACAGGACTAGTCCTGTACGAGCAGTACTTC
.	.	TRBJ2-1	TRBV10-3	CAINDNSYNEQFF	TGTGCCATCAACGACAACTCCTACAATGAGCAGTTCTTC
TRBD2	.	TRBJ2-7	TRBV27	CASSQTTSGSSYEQYF	TGTGCCAGCAGTCAAACGACTAGCGGGAGTTCCTACGAGCAGTACTTC
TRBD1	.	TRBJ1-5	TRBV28	CATEGARNQPQHF	TGTGCCACCGAGGGGGCTCGCAATCAGCCCCAGCATTTT
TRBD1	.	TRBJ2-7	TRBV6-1	CASSAPWGTGNYEQYF	TGTGCCAGCAGTGCCCCCTGGGGGACAGGGAACTACGAGCAGTACTTC
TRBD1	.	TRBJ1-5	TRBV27	CASSPGTGGNQPQHF	TGTGCCAGCAGTCCAGGGACAGGCGGCAATCAGCCCCAGCATTTT
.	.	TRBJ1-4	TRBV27	CASSLRGDGRNEKLFF	TGTGCCAGCAGTTTAAGGGGGGACGGGAGGAATGAAAAACTGTTTTTT
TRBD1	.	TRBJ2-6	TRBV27	CASSLAGQGAPGANVLTF	TGTGCCAGCAGTTTGGCTGGACAGGGGGCCCCTGGGGCCAACGTCCTGACTTTC
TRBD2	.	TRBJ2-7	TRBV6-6	CASSIAGSGREQYF	TGTGCCAGCTCCATCGCGGGTAGCGGGAGAGAGCAGTACTTC